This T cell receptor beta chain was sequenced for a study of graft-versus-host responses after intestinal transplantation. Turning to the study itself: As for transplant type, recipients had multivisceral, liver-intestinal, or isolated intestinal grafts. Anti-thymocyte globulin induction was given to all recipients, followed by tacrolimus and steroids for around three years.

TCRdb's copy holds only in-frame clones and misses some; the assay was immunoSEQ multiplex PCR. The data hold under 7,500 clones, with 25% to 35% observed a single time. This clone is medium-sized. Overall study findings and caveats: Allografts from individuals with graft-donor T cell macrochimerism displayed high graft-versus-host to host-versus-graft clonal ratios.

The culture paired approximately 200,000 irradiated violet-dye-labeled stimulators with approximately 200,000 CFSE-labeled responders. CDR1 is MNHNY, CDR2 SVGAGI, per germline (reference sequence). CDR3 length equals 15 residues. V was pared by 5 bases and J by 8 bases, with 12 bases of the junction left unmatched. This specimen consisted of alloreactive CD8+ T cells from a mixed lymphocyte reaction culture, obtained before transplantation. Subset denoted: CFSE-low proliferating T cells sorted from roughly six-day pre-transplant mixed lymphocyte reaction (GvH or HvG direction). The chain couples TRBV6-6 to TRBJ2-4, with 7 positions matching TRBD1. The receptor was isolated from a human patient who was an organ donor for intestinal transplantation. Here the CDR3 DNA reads TGTGCCAGCAGTCGAGGGGGCGCCAGAGCGGACATTCAGTACTTC. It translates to CASSRGGARADIQYF.